This T cell receptor beta chain was profiled in a study of OX40 agonist ivuxolimab in advanced cancers. Whole-study findings and limits: Both blood CD4+ and CD8+ T cells showed clonal growth by week 6 at 0.1 to 3.0 mg/kg.

Only in-frame clones appear in the TCRdb table, and some are missing; sequencing was by immunoSEQ multiplex PCR. The table lists around 72,000 clones, around 85% of them singletons. The ends were cut back, 4 bases at V and 1 base at J, with 8 bases in the middle. The CDR3 is made up of 15 amino acids. Germline values: CDR1 MNHEY, CDR2 SVGAGI. Points on this clone: What it binds is not known.

The starting material was CD4+ or CD8+ T cells sorted from blood, obtained in a trial of the OX40 agonist ivuxolimab. The chain links TRBV6-5 to TRBJ2-6, with D perhaps being TRBD1 or TRBD2 (5 bases each). The TCR comes from an adult with an advanced solid tumor such as melanoma, head and neck, liver or kidney cancer. CDR3: CASSSGGSGANVLTF. The CDR3 DNA follows: TGTGCCAGCAGTTCTGGGGGATCTGGGGCCAACGTCCTGACTTTC.